The 23 T cell receptor beta chains listed next were all sequenced from one sample in a study of memory CD4+ T cells and cytomegalovirus serostatus. The sort gate was single viable CD3+CD4+CD8-CD45RO+ cells for memory CD4+ T cells. TCRdb keeps only in-frame clones here, not all; method: immunoSEQ multiplex PCR. The sample has tens of thousands of clones, over 65% seen once. Material for sequencing was memory CD4+ T cells from blood. Receptors originate from an adult in good health and CMV-seropositive.

J is TRBJ1-2 and V is TRBV27; 8 bases line up with TRBD1. CDR1 and CDR2 (germline): MNHEY, SMNVEV (reference sequence). After removal of 2 bases from V and 3 bases from J, the junction contained 20 bases not matched to a gene. The CDR3 contains 20 residues. CDR3 sequence reads: CASSLASFRAGGALDYGYTF. In DNA form, the CDR3 reads TGTGCCAGCAGTTTAGCAAGTTTTAGGGCAGGGGGCGCCTTGGACTATGGCTACACCTTC.

The sample holds a few counts of this clone. The V gene is TRBV7-2, the J gene TRBJ1-1; TRBD1 might be the D (5 bases). V lost 6 bases and J 4 bases, leaving 21 bases between the germline ends. CDR1 is SGHTA, CDR2 FQGNSA, per germline. CDR3 size: 16 residues. CDR3 nucleotides: TGTGCCAGCAGTCGTCGAGGAGGGGTAGGTGGCACTGAAGCTTTCTTT. Protein sequence: CASSRRGGVGGTEAFF.

The chain couples TRBV7-6 to TRBJ1-4, with 8 nucleotides matching TRBD1. From germline, CDR1 is SGHVS and CDR2 FNYEAQ. The CDR3 runs 15 residues. V lost 3 bases to trimming and J lost 4 bases; unmatched junction nucleotides: 4. CDR3 nucleotide sequence: TGTGCCAGCAGCTTTACAGGGGGGAATAATGAAAAACTGTTTTTT. As protein: CASSFTGGNNEKLFF.

V and J are TRBV5-4 and TRBJ1-2; 10 bases fit TRBD1. With V trimmed by 5 bases and J by 2 bases, 21 bases remained unmatched. From germline, CDR1 is SGHNT and CDR2 YYREEE (reference sequence). The CDR3 has 20 amino acids. CDR3 residues: CASSRGLEGQGTQSNYGYTF. The CDR3 DNA is TGTGCCAGCAGTCGTGGTTTGGAGGGACAGGGGACTCAATCGAACTATGGCTACACCTTC.

By proportion, this clone is medium-sized (0.01 to 0.1%). The V gene is TRBV11-2, the J gene TRBJ1-3; possible D gene TRBD1, 6 bases. The V gene's germline CDR1 is SGHAT and CDR2 FQNNGV. V lost 8 bases to trimming and J lost 0 bases, with 14 bases between them. The CDR3 has 15 amino acids. CDR3 DNA: TGTGCCAGCGCTCCGGGGGCCACCTCTGGAAACACCATATATTTT. This encodes CASAPGATSGNTIYF.

This chain connects TRBV23-1 to TRBJ2-1; D unclear. TRBV23-1 is an ORF; its function is uncertain. The CDR3 sequence is 12 residues long. Between the trimmed V and J ends, which lost 6 bases and 4 bases, there was a span of 7 bases. CDR3 in amino acids: CASRTCYNEQFF. CDR3 nucleotides: TGCGCCAGCAGAACTTGTTACAATGAGCAGTTCTTC.

V is TRBV5-1 and J is TRBJ1-3, with D unclear. This CDR3 region has 15 residues. The V and J ends lost 0 bases and 2 bases respectively, with 9 bases between them. CDR1 and CDR2 from the germline V gene are SGHRS and YFSETQ. The CDR3 region is CASSLGRTTGNTIYF. The CDR3 DNA reads as TGCGCCAGCAGCTTGGGCAGGACCACTGGAAACACCATATATTTT. Drawing the rest from reference TRBV5-1 and TRBJ1-3, the complete variable domain is KAGVTQTPRYLIKTRGQQVTLSCSPISGHRSVSWYQQTPGQGLQFLFEYFSETQRNKGNFPGRFSGRQFSNSRSEMNVSTLELGDSALYLCASSLGRTTGNTIYFGEGSWLTVV.

This clone was seen just once. V gene TRBV20-1 combines with J gene TRBJ2-3, with D perhaps TRBD1 or TRBD2 (5 bases each). Trimming removed 6 bases at V and 4 bases at J, with 8 bases between. Germline CDR1 DFQATT, CDR2 SNEGSKA (reference sequence). The length of the CDR3 is 11 residues. CDR3 bases: TGCAGTGCCCCGGGACCAGATACGCAGTATTTT. Translating it yields CSAPGPDTQYF.

V and J are TRBV28 and TRBJ1-2; no reliable D call. The CDR3 is 14 residues long. Germline V gene data show CDR1 as MDHEN and CDR2 as SYDVKM. Trimming took off 3 bases at V and 1 base at J, with 9 bases between the two ends. The CDR3 spells CASSFESFNYGYTF. In DNA form, the CDR3 reads TGTGCCAGCAGTTTCGAGTCCTTTAACTATGGCTACACCTTC.

V usage is TRBV7-2 and J usage is TRBJ2-2; D not resolved. The CDR3 contains 14 residues. Per the germline V gene, CDR1 is SGHTA and CDR2 is FQGNSA. Trimming pared 5 bases from V and 5 bases from J, leaving 12 bases between. The CDR3 DNA reads as TGTGCCAGCAGCACTAATCTAGTTACCGGGGAGCTGTTTTTT. It is translated as CASSTNLVTGELFF.

The chain joins TRBV5-1 to TRBJ1-1; a possible D gene is TRBD1 (5 bases). CDR1 and CDR2 (germline): SGHRS, YFSETQ. V was clipped by 2 bases and J by 6 bases, with 23 bases between them. The CDR3 sequence is 17 residues long. Here the CDR3 reads CASSFGGTGAGGAEAFF. In nucleotides, the CDR3 is TGCGCCAGCAGCTTCGGCGGGACCGGGGCCGGGGGGGCTGAAGCTTTCTTT.

The rearrangement uses TRBV6-1 and TRBJ1-1, with a tentative D call TRBD1 (5 bases). V lost 9 bases and J lost 1, with 18 bases in between. The V gene's germline CDR1 is MNHNS and CDR2 SASEGT. The CDR3 extends over 15 amino acids. The CDR3 DNA is TGTGCCAGTACATTCATCGGGACGGCGAACACTGAAGCTTTCTTT. It specifies CASTFIGTANTEAFF.

V gene TRBV30 combines with J gene TRBJ1-2, with TRBD1 as a possible D gene (6 bases). This CDR3 has 11 residues. The germline V gene has CDR1 GTSNPN and CDR2 SVGIG (reference sequence). Trimming took off 5 bases at V and 8 bases at J, with 12 bases between the two ends. CDR3 amino acids: CAWARGVGYTF. CDR3 in DNA: TGTGCCTGGGCGAGGGGGGTCGGCTACACCTTC.

The chain recombines TRBV2 with TRBJ2-7; 7 bases fit TRBD1. The ends lost 8 bases at V and 5 bases at J; junction bases unmatched: 12. Germline V gene data show CDR1 as SNHLY and CDR2 as FYNNEI. CDR3 size: 14 residues. This chain's CDR3 is CASWDGQGQNEQYF. CDR3 bases: TGTGCCAGCTGGGATGGGCAGGGACAGAACGAGCAGTACTTC.

The chain employs TRBV28 and TRBJ1-2; no definite D call. The CDR3 runs 13 residues. Germline V lookup: CDR1 MDHEN, CDR2 SYDVKM. V was pared by 3 bases and J by 6 bases, with 11 bases between. Here the CDR3 reads CASSFKHVNGYTF. The DNA of the CDR3 is TGTGCCAGCAGTTTTAAGCACGTAAATGGCTACACCTTC.

This clone was recorded only once. The chain recombines TRBV11-2 with TRBJ1-4; 8 bases map to TRBD1. V gave up 7 bases and J gave up 7 bases; unmatched junction bases: 8. Germline V gene data show CDR1 as SGHAT and CDR2 as FQNNGV. The CDR3 is 14 amino acids. The DNA of the CDR3 is TGTGCCAGCACCATCGGACAGGGAAGTGAAAAACTGTTTTTT. This encodes CASTIGQGSEKLFF.

Written as DNA, the CDR3 is TGTGCCAGCTCACAAATACCCGGGACAGGGTCGGCTGAAGCTTTCTTT. Translation: CASSQIPGTGSAEAFF. The chain recombines TRBV18 with TRBJ1-1; TRBD1 matches 9 bases. The CDR3 sequence is 16 residues long. CDR1 is KGHSH and CDR2 is LQKENI in the germline V gene. Trimming removed 4 bases from V and 6 bases from J; junction bases left unmatched: 12.

The CDR3 loop reads CASSFGSGANVLTF. For the CDR3, the DNA is TGTGCCAGCAGCTTCGGCTCTGGGGCCAACGTCCTGACTTTC. The V gene is TRBV7-2, the J gene TRBJ2-6, with D hard to call. The CDR3 consists of 14 residues. Trimming left V 3 bases short and J 0 bases short, with 3 bases between. Germline-derived CDR1 and CDR2 are SGHTA and FQGNSA. Full variable domain (outside the CDR3, taken from reference TRBV7-2 and TRBJ2-6): GAGVSQSPSNKVTEKGKDVELRCDPISGHTALYWYRQSLGQGLEFLIYFQGNSAPDKSGLPSDRFSAERTGGSVSTLTIQRTQQEDSAVYLCASSFGSGANVLTFGAGSRLTVL.

This chain uses TRBV6-5 with TRBJ1-5, with a weak D call TRBD1 (6 bases). The length of the CDR3 is 15 residues. Germline CDR1 and CDR2: MNHEY and SVGAGI. Trimming left V 6 bases short and J 4 bases short, with 16 bases between. The CDR3 sequence: CASRRTATGNQPQHF. The CDR3 region has the DNA TGTGCCAGCAGGCGGACAGCTACGGGTAATCAGCCCCAGCATTTT.

A few counts support this clone. The DNA of the CDR3 is TGCGCCAGCAGTCCTCTTAACCTCGGGTCTGGAAACACCATATATTTT. Its translation: CASSPLNLGSGNTIYF. This rearrangement joins TRBV5-1 to TRBJ1-3, with D unclear. This CDR3 is built from 16 residues. Between the trimmed V and J ends, which lost 5 bases and 1 base, there was a span of 16 bases. CDR1 and CDR2 (germline): SGHRS, YFSETQ.

This clone has more than one count but fewer than ten. J is TRBJ2-7 and V is TRBV6-1, with a tentative D call TRBD1 (6 bases). Trimming pared 5 bases from V and 4 bases from J, leaving 12 bases between. There are 13 residues in the CDR3. Germline loops: CDR1 MNHNS, CDR2 SASEGT. For the CDR3, the DNA is TGTGCCAGCAGTTTGGGGGCCAGGTACGAGCAGTACGTC. Translation: CASSLGARYEQYV.

The rearrangement uses TRBV29-1 and TRBJ1-2; 7 bases are a match to TRBD1. After removal of 5 bases from V and 8 bases from J, the junction contained 8 bases not matched to a gene. The CDR3 totals 12 residues. Germline-derived CDR1 and CDR2 are SQVTM and ANQGSEA. This CDR3 reads CSVNEGGWGYTF. The CDR3 DNA reads as TGCAGCGTTAATGAAGGGGGCTGGGGCTACACCTTC.

The chain couples TRBV5-1 to TRBJ2-3; perhaps D is TRBD1 or TRBD2 (6 bases each). The V end lost 0 bases, the J end lost 6 bases, and 11 bases lay between the germline ends. Germline-derived CDR1 and CDR2 are SGHRS and YFSETQ. This CDR3 spans 14 amino acids. The DNA for the CDR3 is TGCGCCAGCAGCTTGGCGAGGGGGAGGGATACGCAGTATTTT. Its translation is CASSLARGRDTQYF.